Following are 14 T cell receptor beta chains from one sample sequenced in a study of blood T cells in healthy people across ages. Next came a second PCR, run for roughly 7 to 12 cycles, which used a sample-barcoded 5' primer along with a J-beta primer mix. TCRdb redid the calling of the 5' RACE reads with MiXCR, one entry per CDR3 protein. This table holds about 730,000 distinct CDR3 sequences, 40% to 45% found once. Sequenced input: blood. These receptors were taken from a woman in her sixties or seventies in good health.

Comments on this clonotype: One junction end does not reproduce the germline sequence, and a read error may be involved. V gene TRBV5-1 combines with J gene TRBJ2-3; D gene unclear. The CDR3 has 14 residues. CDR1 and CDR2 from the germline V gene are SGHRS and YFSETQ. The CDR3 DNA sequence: TGCGCCAGCCGCTTGAAACAGTCCACAGATACGCAGTATTTT. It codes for CASRLKQSTDTQYF.

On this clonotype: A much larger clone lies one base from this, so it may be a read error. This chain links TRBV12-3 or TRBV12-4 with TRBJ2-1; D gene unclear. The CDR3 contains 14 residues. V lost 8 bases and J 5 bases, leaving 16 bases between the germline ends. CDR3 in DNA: TGTGCCAGCGGTTCGCCCGGTCAGGACAATGAGCAGTTCTTC. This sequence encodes CASGSPGQDNEQFF.

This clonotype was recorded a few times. The chain's CDR3 is CASSLRQINLRSNYGYTF. The CDR3 DNA sequence: TGTGCCAGCAGCTTGAGGCAGATTAACTTAAGGTCTAACTATGGCTACACCTTC. The chain links TRBV7-9 to TRBJ1-2; D is unresolved. This CDR3 has 18 residues. Trimming stripped 3 bases from V and 0 bases from J, with 20 bases between. Germline CDR1 is SEHNR and CDR2 is FQNEAQ (reference sequence).

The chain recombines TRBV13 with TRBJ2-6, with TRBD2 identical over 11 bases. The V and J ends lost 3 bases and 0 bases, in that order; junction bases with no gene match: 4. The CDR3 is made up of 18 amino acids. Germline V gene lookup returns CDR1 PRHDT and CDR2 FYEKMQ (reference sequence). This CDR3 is CASSLLLAGASGANVLTF. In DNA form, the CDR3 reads TGTGCCAGCAGCTTGTTACTAGCGGGGGCCTCTGGGGCCAACGTCCTGACTTTC.

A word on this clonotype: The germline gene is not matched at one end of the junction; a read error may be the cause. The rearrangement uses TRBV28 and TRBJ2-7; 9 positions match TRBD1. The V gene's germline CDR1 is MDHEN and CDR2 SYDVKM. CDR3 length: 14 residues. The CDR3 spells CASTGQGDSYERYF. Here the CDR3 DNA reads TGTGCCAGCACGGGACAGGGTGACTCCTACGAGCGGTACTTC. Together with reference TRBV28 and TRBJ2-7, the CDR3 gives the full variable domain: DVKVTQSSRYLVKRTGEKVFLECVQDMDHENMFWYRQDPGLGLRLIYFSYDVKMKEKGDIPEGYSVSREKKERFSLILESASTNQTSMYLCASTGQGDSYERYFGPGTRLTVT.

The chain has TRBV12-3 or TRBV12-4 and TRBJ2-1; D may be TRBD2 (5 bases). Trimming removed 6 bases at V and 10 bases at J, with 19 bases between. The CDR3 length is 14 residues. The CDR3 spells CASRSEAVSYEQFF. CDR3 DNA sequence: TGTGCCAGCAGATCCGAAGCGGTTTCCTACGAGCAGTTCTTC.

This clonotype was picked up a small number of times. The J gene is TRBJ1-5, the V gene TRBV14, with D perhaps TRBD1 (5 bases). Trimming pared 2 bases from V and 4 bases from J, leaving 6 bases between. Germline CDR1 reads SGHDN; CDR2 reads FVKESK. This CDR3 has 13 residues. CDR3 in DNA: TGTGCCAGCAGCCAAAACAGGAATCAGCCCCAGCATTTT. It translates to CASSQNRNQPQHF.

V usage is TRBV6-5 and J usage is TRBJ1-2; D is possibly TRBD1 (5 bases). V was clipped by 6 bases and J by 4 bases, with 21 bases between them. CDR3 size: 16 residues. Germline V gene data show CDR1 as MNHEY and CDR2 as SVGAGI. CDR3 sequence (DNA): TGTGCCAGCAGGGCGGACGGGATTGGACATAGCTATGGCTACACCTTC. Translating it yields CASRADGIGHSYGYTF.

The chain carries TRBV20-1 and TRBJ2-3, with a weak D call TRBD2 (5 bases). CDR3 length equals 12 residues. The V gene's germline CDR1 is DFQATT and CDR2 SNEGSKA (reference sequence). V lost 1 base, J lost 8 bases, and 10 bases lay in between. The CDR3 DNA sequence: TGCAGTGCTAGAGGTGGGAGCGGTACGCAGTATTTT. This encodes CSARGGSGTQYF.

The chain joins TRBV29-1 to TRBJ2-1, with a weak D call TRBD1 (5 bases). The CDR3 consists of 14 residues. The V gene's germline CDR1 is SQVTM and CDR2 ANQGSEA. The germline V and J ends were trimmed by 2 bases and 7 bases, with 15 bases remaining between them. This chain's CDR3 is CSVEMGRWGNEQFF. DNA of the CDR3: TGCAGCGTTGAAATGGGGCGGTGGGGTAATGAGCAGTTCTTC.

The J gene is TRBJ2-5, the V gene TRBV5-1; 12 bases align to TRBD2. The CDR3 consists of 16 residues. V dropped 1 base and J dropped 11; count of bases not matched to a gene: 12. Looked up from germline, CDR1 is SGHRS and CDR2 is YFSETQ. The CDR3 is CASSLSLAGGWNEQYF. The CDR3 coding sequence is TGCGCCAGCAGCTTGTCTCTAGCGGGGGGGTGGAATGAGCAGTACTTC. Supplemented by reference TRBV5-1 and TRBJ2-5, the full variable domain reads KAGVTQTPRYLIKTRGQQVTLSCSPISGHRSVSWYQQTPGQGLQFLFEYFSETQRNKGNFPGRFSGRQFSNSRSEMNVSTLELGDSALYLCASSLSLAGGWNEQYFGPGTRLLVL.

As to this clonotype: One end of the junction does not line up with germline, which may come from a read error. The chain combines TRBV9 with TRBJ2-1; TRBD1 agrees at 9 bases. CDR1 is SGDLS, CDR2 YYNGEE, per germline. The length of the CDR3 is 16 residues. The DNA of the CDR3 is TGTACCAGCAGTCATCATTCCGGGACAGGGTCAGATGAGCAGTTCTTC. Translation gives CTSSHHSGTGSDEQFF.

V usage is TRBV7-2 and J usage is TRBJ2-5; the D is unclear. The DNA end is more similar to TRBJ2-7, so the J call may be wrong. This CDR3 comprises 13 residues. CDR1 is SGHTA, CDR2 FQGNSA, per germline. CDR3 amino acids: CASSRNPGYEQYF. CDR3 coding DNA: TGTGCCAGCAGCCGAAACCCAGGTTACGAGCAGTACTTC.

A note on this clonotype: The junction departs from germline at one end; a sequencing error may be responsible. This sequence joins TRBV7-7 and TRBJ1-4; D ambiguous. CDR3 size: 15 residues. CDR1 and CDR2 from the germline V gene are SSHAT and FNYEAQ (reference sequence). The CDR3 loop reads CASSPGYGNNEKLFF. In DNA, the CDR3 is TGTGCTAGCAGCCCAGGCTATGGAAATAATGAAAAACTGTTTTTT.